The T cell receptor beta chain under discussion was sequenced for a study of circulating CD8 cells and anti-PD-1 response in melanoma. Study as a whole: Complete or partial response defined responders; stable or progressive disease, non-responders.

Each library started from approximately 15 ng of total RNA using the QIAseq Immune Repertoire TCR panel. TCRdb recomputed calls from the reads with MiXCR, one row per CDR3 protein. This sample has about 810 distinct CDR3 sequences, with around 12% found just once. Four subsets defined by PD-1 and/or TIGIT were sorted from live CD3+CD8+TCRalphabeta+ cells. This specimen was CD8+ T cells from PBMCs, taken at baseline or after one month of anti-PD-1 therapy (not recorded which). This receptor was obtained from a human donor with melanoma.

The CDR3, as DNA: TGTGCCAGCAGTTATACGGGACAGGGATACGAGCAGTACTTC. Its translation: CASSYTGQGYEQYF. This rearrangement joins TRBV7-9 to TRBJ2-7; TRBD1 aligns across 9 bases. Germline V gene sequence: CDR1 SEHNR, CDR2 FQNEAQ (reference sequence). The CDR3 contains 14 residues. After removal of 6 bases from V and 4 bases from J, the junction contained 7 bases not matched to a gene. Looking up the rest from reference TRBV7-9 and TRBJ2-7 gives the full variable domain: DTGVSQNPRHKITKRGQNVTFRCDPISEHNRLYWYRQTLGQGPEFLTYFQNEAQLEKSRLLSDRFSAERPKGSFSTLEIQRTEQGDSAMYLCASSYTGQGYEQYFGPGTRLTVT.